The 15 T cell receptor beta chains below come from one sample, sequenced in a study of shared clonotypes between healthy human individuals. Sequencing used immunoSEQ multiplex PCR; TCRdb keeps in-frame clones, though not all of them. The sample includes about 2 million clones, 85% to 95% seen only once; the top ten take 1% to 1.5%. Naive CD8 populations comprised CD45RO-negative cells positively selected for CCR7, excluding terminally differentiated effector memory CD45RA+ cells. The sequencing sample was made of naive CD8+ T cells sorted from blood. These receptors came from a young man in good health.

This chain links TRBV5-6 with TRBJ2-1; 10 bases are a match to TRBD1. After removal of 2 bases from V and 5 bases from J, the junction contained 7 bases not matched to a gene. Germline lookup yields CDR1 SGHDT and CDR2 YYEEEE. There are 16 residues in the CDR3. The CDR3 loop reads CASSLVRTGGNNEQFF. As DNA, the CDR3 is TGTGCCAGCAGCTTAGTTCGGACAGGGGGTAACAATGAGCAGTTCTTC.

In this sample, this clone turned up once. The rearrangement links TRBV28 to TRBJ1-1; no reliable D call. CDR1 is MDHEN, CDR2 SYDVKM, per germline. Deletions cut 8 bases from V and 6 bases from J, with 10 bases between. This CDR3 spans 11 amino acids. CDR3 sequence reads: CASAISAEAFF. CDR3 sequence (DNA): TGTGCCAGCGCAATCTCCGCTGAAGCTTTCTTT.

In its sample, this clone was seen once. V is TRBV5-1 and J is TRBJ2-7, with 11 positions matching TRBD2. Germline V gives CDR1 SGHRS, CDR2 YFSETQ. The CDR3 runs to 15 residues. Trimming removed 4 bases from V and 6 bases from J; junction bases left unmatched: 9. The DNA of the CDR3 is TGCGCCAGCAGCCTAACACTAGCGGGGGCCGGCGAGCAGTACTTC. This gives the protein CASSLTLAGAGEQYF.

This chain joins TRBV6-6 and TRBJ1-5, with D possibly being TRBD1 (5 bases). This CDR3 spans 15 amino acids. Between the trimmed V and J ends, which lost 7 bases and 2 bases, there was a span of 15 bases. Germline V gives CDR1 MNHNY, CDR2 SVGAGI (reference sequence). CDR3 DNA: TGTGCCAGCACCCACGGGGGGGAGGGCAATCAGCCCCAGCATTTT. Its translation is CASTHGGEGNQPQHF.

A note on this clone: Other DNA sequences in the sample encode the same CDR3. The chain is built from TRBV30 and TRBJ2-7; 8 nucleotides agree with TRBD1. The V gene's germline CDR1 is GTSNPN and CDR2 SVGIG (reference sequence). This CDR3 region has 14 residues. The trim removed 2 bases at V and 3 bases at J, leaving 6 bases unmatched. The CDR3 loop is CAWSSGTGSYEQYF. In nucleotides, the CDR3 is TGTGCCTGGAGTTCCGGGACAGGAAGCTACGAGCAGTACTTC.

The chain combines TRBV10-1 with TRBJ1-1, with no clear D. Germline V lookup: CDR1 WNHNN, CDR2 SYGVQD (reference sequence). The CDR3 consists of 11 residues. Deletions cut 3 bases from V and 9 bases from J, with 8 bases between. The CDR3 here is CASSDGQKAFF. CDR3 bases: TGCGCCAGCAGTGACGGGCAGAAAGCTTTCTTT.

The J gene is TRBJ1-1, the V gene TRBV4-1, with 8 bases that match TRBD1. The CDR3 runs 15 residues. Germline assignment: CDR1 MGHRA and CDR2 YSYEKL. With V trimmed by 4 bases and J by 4 bases, 8 bases remained unmatched. The CDR3 loop is CASSPRQGMPTEAFF. The CDR3, as DNA: TGCGCCAGCAGCCCTAGACAGGGGATGCCCACTGAAGCTTTCTTT.

This clone has only one observation. This sequence joins TRBV2 and TRBJ1-1; tentatively, D is TRBD1 (5 bases). Per the germline V gene, CDR1 is SNHLY and CDR2 is FYNNEI. Trimming removed 0 bases from V and 3 bases from J, with 23 bases in between. CDR3 length: 19 amino acids. The CDR3: CASSEALSGLTLADTEAFF. The CDR3 DNA reads as TGTGCCAGCAGTGAAGCGCTCTCGGGGCTTACACTGGCCGACACTGAAGCTTTCTTT.

Notes on this clone: Distinct nucleotide sequences in the sample also encode this CDR3. The rearrangement links TRBV28 to TRBJ1-1; unclear D gene. V gave up 2 bases and J gave up 3 bases, with 10 bases separating them. The CDR3 loop spans 14 amino acids. Germline V gives CDR1 MDHEN, CDR2 SYDVKM. The CDR3 reads CASSLRGADTEAFF. In DNA, the CDR3 is TGTGCCAGCAGTTTACGGGGTGCGGACACTGAAGCTTTCTTT.

The chain joins TRBV7-6 to TRBJ1-1, with D possibly being TRBD1 (6 bases). The V end was cut by 7 bases, the J end by 1 base, with 13 bases between. Germline CDR1 and CDR2: SGHVS and FNYEAQ. The CDR3 totals 14 residues. The CDR3 region is CASNPGGPNTEAFF. DNA of the CDR3: TGTGCCAGCAACCCCGGGGGGCCGAACACTGAAGCTTTCTTT.

Points on this clone: This same CDR3 is encoded by further DNA sequences in the sample. The chain has TRBV27 and TRBJ2-7; TRBD2 matches 9 bases. Per the germline V gene, CDR1 is MNHEY and CDR2 is SMNVEV (reference sequence). V gave up 3 bases and J gave up 2 bases; unmatched junction bases: 2. The CDR3 contains 14 residues. The CDR3 here is CASSLTSGAYEQYF. CDR3 sequence (DNA): TGTGCCAGCAGTTTGACTAGCGGAGCCTACGAGCAGTACTTC.

Only a few counts were recorded for this clone. The V gene is TRBV2, the J gene TRBJ2-7; no firm D call. V was pared by 1 base and J by 2 bases, with 3 bases between. From germline, CDR1 is SNHLY and CDR2 FYNNEI. CDR3 size: 12 residues. The CDR3 loop reads CASSEEAYEQYF. In DNA, the CDR3 is TGTGCCAGCAGTGAAGAGGCCTACGAGCAGTACTTC.

Comments on this clone: Other DNA sequences from this sample encode an identical CDR3 as well. The CDR3 DNA reads TGCGCCAGCAGCCTAACTAGCGGGGGCTCCTACGAGCAGTACTTC. This translates into CASSLTSGGSYEQYF. The V and J genes are TRBV5-1 and TRBJ2-7, with 11 positions matching TRBD2. From germline, CDR1 is SGHRS and CDR2 YFSETQ. CDR3 length: 15 amino acids. V was clipped by 4 bases and J by 0 bases; unmatched bases: 3.

Only one count was recorded for this clone. The rearrangement uses TRBV6-5 and TRBJ1-1; unclear D gene. The CDR3 runs 15 residues. Trimming removed 4 bases from V and 5 bases from J, with 17 bases in between. Germline lookup yields CDR1 MNHEY and CDR2 SVGAGI. CDR3 nucleotides: TGTGCCAGCAGTTTCTCCGGGCTTCAAGGGACTGAAGCTTTCTTT. Protein sequence: CASSFSGLQGTEAFF.

With regard to this clone: This sample also contains other DNA sequences that code for the same CDR3. The V and J genes are TRBV28 and TRBJ1-1, with D unresolved. The CDR3 covers 13 residues. CDR1 MDHEN and CDR2 SYDVKM come from the germline V gene. V was trimmed by 2 bases and J by 1 base, leaving 5 bases between them. CDR3 in DNA: TGTGCCAGCAGTTTAAATTCGAACACTGAAGCTTTCTTT. It codes for CASSLNSNTEAFF.